A selection of T cell receptor beta chains follows, all from one sample in a study of blood T cell repertoires in COVID-19. The protocol was immunoSEQ multiplex PCR, while the TCRdb copy is restricted to in-frame clones and leaves out a portion. Seen here are more than 300,000 clones, around nine tenths observed once, and the top ten hold about 7%. Specimen: peripheral blood. The source of these receptors is a woman aged 70-85 years with COVID-19, enrolled during active disease. The CDR3 runs from the conserved cysteine through the conserved F or W. The D gene is left open where the match is weak. Some rows have no size entry. The others give once, few or many, or a class for an expanded clone.

D gene,V gene,J gene,clone size,CDR3 DNA,CDR3 protein
NA,TRBV28,TRBJ2-7,NA,TGTGCCAGTAGCCGCTTCTACGAGCAGTACTTC,CASSRFYEQYF
NA,TRBV7-9,TRBJ1-2,NA,TGTGCCAGCAGCTTAGGAGTTGAAGGCTACACCTTC,CASSLGVEGYTF
NA,TRBV4-2,TRBJ2-1,NA,TGTGCCAGCAGCCAAGATGAGGGCGACAATGAGCAGTTCTTC,CASSQDEGDNEQFF
NA,TRBV7-2,TRBJ2-1,NA,TGTGCCAGCAGCCCCCGGCAACTAGGAGCCCCTGAGCAGTTCTTC,CASSPRQLGAPEQFF
NA,TRBV11-3,TRBJ2-5,NA,TGTGCCAGCAGCTTAGGGCAGCAAGAGACCCAGTACTTC,CASSLGQQETQYF
TRBD2,TRBV5-4,TRBJ2-7,NA,TGTGCCAGCAGCAAGACTAGCGGGGGGTCCTACGAGCAGTACTTC,CASSKTSGGSYEQYF
NA,TRBV7-6,TRBJ1-1,NA,TGTGCCAGCAGCCGCGACAGGAACACTGAAGCTTTCTTT,CASSRDRNTEAFF
NA,TRBV20-1,TRBJ2-3,NA,TGCAGTGCGCGGCCCACAGATACGCAGTATTTT,CSARPTDTQYF
NA,TRBV19,TRBJ1-2,NA,TGTGCCAGTAGTATACGGTACGAGCATGGCTACACCTTC,CASSIRYEHGYTF
TRBD2,TRBV7-2,TRBJ2-7,NA,TGTGCCAGCAGGTATGGGACTAGCGGGGCCTACGAGCAGTACTTC,CASRYGTSGAYEQYF
NA,TRBV5-1,TRBJ1-2,NA,TGCGCCAGCAGCTTGTGGGGAGGGGCGATGAACGGCTACACCTTC,CASSLWGGAMNGYTF
TRBD1,TRBV6-1,TRBJ1-6,NA,TGTGCCAGCAGTGATCGACAGGGCCCAAATTCACCCCTCCACTTT,CASSDRQGPNSPLHF
TRBD2,TRBV5-1,TRBJ2-1,NA,TGCGCCAGCAGCTTAGGGACTAGCTCCCACAATGAGCAGTTCTTC,CASSLGTSSHNEQFF
TRBD1,TRBV11-2,TRBJ1-1,NA,TGTGCCAGCAGATTACAGGGGGCGGGGAACACTGAAGCTTTCTTT,CASRLQGAGNTEAFF
NA,TRBV11-2,TRBJ2-3,NA,TGTGCCAGCAGCTTAAGTCGGGGGTATCGCACAGATACGCAGTATTTT,CASSLSRGYRTDTQYF
NA,TRBV5-6,TRBJ1-1,few,TGTGCCAGCATTACCCGGGGGGAAGGGAAGGTTTTTGAAGCTTTCTTT,CASITRGEGKVFEAFF
NA,TRBV14,TRBJ1-3,NA,TGTGCCAGCACCACAGGGTACTCTGGAAACACCATATATTTT,CASTTGYSGNTIYF
TRBD2,TRBV9,TRBJ2-7,NA,TGTGCCAGCAGCCCATTGGGCGGGGGGGGTTCATACGAGCAGTACTTC,CASSPLGGGGSYEQYF
NA,TRBV5-1,TRBJ1-1,NA,TGCGCCAGCAGCCCGACACCTACAGGGTGGAACACTGAAGCTTTCTTT,CASSPTPTGWNTEAFF
TRBD1,TRBV2,TRBJ1-2,NA,TGTGCCAGCAGTGAAGAAGGCAGGGGGAACTATGGCTACACCTTC,CASSEEGRGNYGYTF
NA,TRBV10-3,TRBJ2-5,NA,TGTGCCATCAGTGAGTCGCTTCGGGAGACCCAGTACTTC,CAISESLRETQYF
TRBD1,TRBV10-3,TRBJ2-7,NA,TGTGCCATCAGTGACAGGGGGCAGGACGAGCAGTACTTC,CAISDRGQDEQYF
TRBD1,TRBV9,TRBJ1-4,NA,TGTGCCAGCAGCTTGACAGGGGGGAGGGAAAAACTGTTTTTT,CASSLTGGREKLFF
NA,TRBV19,TRBJ2-5,NA,TGTGCCAGTAGGATGACACCTCGGGAGACCCAGTACTTC,CASRMTPRETQYF
NA,TRBV1,TRBJ1-2,NA,TGCACCAGATTCGAGGCGGAGGAGTATGGCTACACCTTC,CTRFEAEEYGYTF
NA,TRBV28,TRBJ2-7,once,TGTGCCAGCAGCCCACGTCTAGGACTCAGCTCCTACGAGCAGTACTTC,CASSPRLGLSSYEQYF
NA,TRBV13,TRBJ2-3,NA,TGTGCCAGCAGCTTATACCCGCCAGGTCGAGAAGGAGATACGCAGTATTTT,CASSLYPPGREGDTQYF
TRBD1,TRBV5-1,TRBJ1-1,NA,TGCGCCAGCAGCTTGACGGGACAGGGCTACACTGAAGCTTTCTTT,CASSLTGQGYTEAFF
NA,TRBV6-5,TRBJ2-7,NA,TGTGCCAGCAGCCCCCGGGCCCAGGGGTCCTACGAGCAGTACTTC,CASSPRAQGSYEQYF
NA,TRBV4-3,TRBJ2-5,NA,TGCGCCAGCAGCCAAGACCTAGGGGGGGGCGCGCTGAAAGAGACCCAGTACTTC,CASSQDLGGGALKETQYF
TRBD2,TRBV4-1,TRBJ2-5,NA,TGCGCCAGCAGCCAACCCTCTAGCGGGCCTACCCAGTACTTC,CASSQPSSGPTQYF
NA,TRBV6-5,TRBJ1-2,NA,TGTGCCAGCACCAGATCCGGAGTGAACTATGGCTACACCTTC,CASTRSGVNYGYTF
NA,TRBV5-4,TRBJ1-6,NA,TGTGCCAGCAGCTTGGACAGTCTTAATTCACCCCTCCACTTT,CASSLDSLNSPLHF